Listed below are T cell receptor beta chains from one sample, sequenced in a study of blood T cell repertoires in COVID-19. Using immunoSEQ multiplex PCR, the repertoire was profiled, and TCRdb retains in-frame clones only, with some absent. The top ten clones hold 2.5% of a sample with about 220,000 clones, approximately 88% of them seen once. The specimen sequenced was PBMCs or T cells enriched from blood (not recorded which). The origin of the receptors is a woman aged 35 to 49 with acute COVID-19. Both conserved end residues are part of each CDR3. D genes are given only for firm matches. Clone size is shown for a subset of rows, as once, few, many or a class of expanded clone.

abundance: NA; d_gene: NA; j_gene: TRBJ2-3; v_gene: TRBV11-2; CDR3aa: CASSFFQGVPDTQYF; CDR3nt: TGTGCCAGCAGCTTCTTCCAGGGCGTCCCAGATACGCAGTATTTT
abundance: NA; d_gene: TRBD2; j_gene: TRBJ2-1; v_gene: TRBV15; CDR3aa: CATSRGTGTSGYNEQFF; CDR3nt: TGTGCCACCAGCAGGGGGACCGGGACTAGCGGCTACAATGAGCAGTTCTTC
abundance: NA; d_gene: TRBD1; j_gene: TRBJ1-5; v_gene: TRBV30; CDR3aa: CAWSVGTGYNQPQHF; CDR3nt: TGTGCCTGGAGTGTAGGGACAGGTTATAATCAGCCCCAGCATTTT
abundance: NA; d_gene: TRBD1; j_gene: TRBJ1-1; v_gene: TRBV27; CDR3aa: CASSGDRGPTEAFF; CDR3nt: TGTGCCAGCAGTGGGGACAGGGGCCCCACTGAAGCTTTCTTT
abundance: NA; d_gene: TRBD2; j_gene: TRBJ2-5; v_gene: TRBV5-4; CDR3aa: CASSFSTSGEETQYF; CDR3nt: TGTGCCAGCAGCTTTTCCACTAGCGGGGAAGAGACCCAGTACTTC
abundance: NA; d_gene: NA; j_gene: TRBJ2-1; v_gene: TRBV10-3; CDR3aa: CAISSPPREDEQFF; CDR3nt: TGTGCCATCAGTAGTCCTCCCAGGGAAGACGAGCAGTTCTTC
abundance: NA; d_gene: NA; j_gene: TRBJ2-2; v_gene: TRBV19; CDR3aa: CASLFGVNTGELFF; CDR3nt: TGTGCCTCGCTCTTCGGAGTCAACACCGGGGAGCTGTTTTTT
abundance: few; d_gene: TRBD1; j_gene: TRBJ1-3; v_gene: TRBV7-2; CDR3aa: CASSLADRGFGNTIYF; CDR3nt: TGTGCCAGCAGCTTAGCAGACAGGGGATTTGGAAACACCATATATTTT
abundance: NA; d_gene: TRBD2; j_gene: TRBJ2-1; v_gene: TRBV9; CDR3aa: CASSVTSGSYNEQFF; CDR3nt: TGTGCCAGCAGCGTTACTAGCGGATCCTACAATGAGCAGTTCTTC
abundance: NA; d_gene: TRBD1; j_gene: TRBJ2-7; v_gene: TRBV4-3; CDR3aa: CASSQGQGAPYEQYF; CDR3nt: TGCGCCAGCAGCCAGGGACAGGGTGCACCCTACGAGCAGTACTTC
abundance: NA; d_gene: NA; j_gene: TRBJ1-6; v_gene: TRBV5-5; CDR3aa: CASSLGVTLVPLHF; CDR3nt: TGTGCCAGCAGCTTGGGAGTAACCCTCGTACCCCTCCACTTT
abundance: NA; d_gene: NA; j_gene: TRBJ1-5; v_gene: TRBV19; CDR3aa: CASSMDGRLGGQPQHF; CDR3nt: TGTGCCAGTAGTATGGATGGCCGGTTGGGGGGTCAGCCCCAGCATTTT
abundance: few; d_gene: TRBD2; j_gene: TRBJ2-1; v_gene: TRBV24-1; CDR3aa: CATSDPTSGRDYEQFF; CDR3nt: TGTGCCACCAGTGACCCGACTAGCGGGAGGGACTATGAGCAGTTCTTC
abundance: NA; d_gene: NA; j_gene: TRBJ1-5; v_gene: TRBV6-2/TRBV6-3; CDR3aa: CASSYAGLLNQPQHF; CDR3nt: TGTGCCAGCAGTTACGCAGGGCTCTTAAATCAGCCCCAGCATTTT
abundance: NA; d_gene: NA; j_gene: TRBJ1-2; v_gene: TRBV18; CDR3aa: CASSPPSNNYGYTF; CDR3nt: TGTGCCAGCTCACCGCCGAGTAATAACTATGGCTACACCTTC
abundance: NA; d_gene: TRBD2; j_gene: TRBJ2-3; v_gene: TRBV6-1; CDR3aa: CASSEQRGSADTQYF; CDR3nt: TGTGCCAGCAGTGAACAGCGGGGATCGGCAGATACGCAGTATTTT
abundance: NA; d_gene: TRBD2; j_gene: TRBJ2-3; v_gene: TRBV7-2; CDR3aa: CASRRLAVSTDTQYF; CDR3nt: TGTGCCAGCAGGCGACTAGCGGTGAGCACAGATACGCAGTATTTT
abundance: NA; d_gene: NA; j_gene: TRBJ2-1; v_gene: TRBV5-6; CDR3aa: CASSASSRQVDEQFF; CDR3nt: TGTGCCAGCAGCGCGTCTAGCCGACAAGTGGATGAGCAGTTCTTC
abundance: NA; d_gene: NA; j_gene: TRBJ1-1; v_gene: TRBV28; CDR3aa: CASRVTGGSTEAFF; CDR3nt: TGTGCCAGCAGGGTTACGGGGGGAAGCACTGAAGCTTTCTTT
abundance: NA; d_gene: TRBD1; j_gene: TRBJ2-5; v_gene: TRBV5-1; CDR3aa: CASSKGQGAGQETQYF; CDR3nt: TGCGCCAGCAGCAAGGGACAGGGGGCTGGGCAAGAGACCCAGTACTTC
abundance: NA; d_gene: NA; j_gene: TRBJ2-2; v_gene: TRBV7-9; CDR3aa: CASSLAQGTGELFF; CDR3nt: TGTGCCAGCAGCTTAGCGCAGGGAACCGGGGAGCTGTTTTTT
abundance: NA; d_gene: NA; j_gene: TRBJ1-4; v_gene: TRBV5-1; CDR3aa: CASSLSGGRVGKLFF; CDR3nt: TGCGCCAGCAGCTTATCGGGGGGCCGAGTTGGTAAACTGTTTTTT
abundance: NA; d_gene: TRBD1; j_gene: TRBJ1-4; v_gene: TRBV4-1; CDR3aa: CASSHRTGVATNEKLFF; CDR3nt: TGCGCCAGCAGCCACAGGACAGGGGTTGCAACTAATGAAAAACTGTTTTTT
abundance: once; d_gene: TRBD1; j_gene: TRBJ1-6; v_gene: TRBV30; CDR3aa: CAWTDGTGSGLDNSPLHF; CDR3nt: TGTGCCTGGACCGACGGGACAGGGAGTGGTTTGGATAATTCACCCCTCCACTTT